The 9 T cell receptor beta chains listed next were all sequenced from one sample in a study of beta chain features in type 1 diabetes. Study-wide findings and caveats: Among all four CD4+ subsets, Type 1 diabetes patients had TCRB CDR3s that were moderately but significantly shorter.

Every isolated RNA sample was fully reverse transcribed, so sequencing captured expressed TCRB transcripts. Profiled with immunoSEQ multiplex PCR; TCRdb holds only in-frame clones, not every one. The sample lists some 660,000 clones; around 15% were seen once. These receptors lack a known antigen. The specimen was naive CD4+ T cells from blood. The receptors stem from a man aged 18 to 30 with type 1 diabetes.

This clone was found a few times. The chain couples TRBV18 to TRBJ1-3; D gene ambiguous. Trimming removed 6 bases at V and 8 bases at J, with 20 bases between. Germline-derived CDR1 and CDR2 are KGHSH and LQKENI. There are 15 residues in the CDR3. The CDR3 loop is CASSPSQIEGDTIYF. As DNA, the CDR3 is TGTGCCAGCTCTCCGTCGCAGATCGAAGGAGACACCATATATTTT.

Only a few counts were recorded for this clone. The V and J genes are TRBV9 and TRBJ1-2; TRBD1 might be the D (5 bases). The CDR3 has 13 residues. Germline V gene data show CDR1 as SGDLS and CDR2 as YYNGEE. V was pared by 0 bases and J by 8 bases, with 11 bases between. The CDR3 sequence: CASSVAKGHGYTF. The DNA for the CDR3 is TGTGCCAGCAGCGTAGCAAAGGGGCACGGCTACACCTTC.

The genes are TRBV28 and TRBJ2-4; the D is unclear. From germline, CDR1 is MDHEN and CDR2 SYDVKM. The CDR3 extends over 16 amino acids. Deletions cut 5 bases from V and 0 bases from J, with 14 bases between. CDR3 sequence: CASSLHPALAKNIQYF. CDR3 DNA: TGTGCCAGCAGTCTTCACCCGGCTCTAGCCAAAAACATTCAGTACTTC.

This rearrangement joins TRBV9 to TRBJ1-1; the match to TRBD1 covers 8 bases. V dropped 2 bases and J dropped 5; count of bases not matched to a gene: 5. Germline CDR1 SGDLS, CDR2 YYNGEE. CDR3 size: 14 residues. CDR3 sequence (DNA): TGTGCCAGCAGCGTTCAGGGGGCGAAGACTGAAGCTTTCTTT. Translating gives CASSVQGAKTEAFF.

In its sample, this clone was seen a few times. This sequence joins TRBV7-2 and TRBJ2-5, with D possibly TRBD1 on 5 matching bases. The CDR3 totals 15 residues. The V gene's germline CDR1 is SGHTA and CDR2 FQGNSA. The V end was cut by 0 bases, the J end by 5 bases, with 13 bases between. The CDR3 loop reads CASSLALRAGETQYF. DNA of the CDR3: TGTGCCAGCAGCTTAGCGCTAAGGGCAGGGGAGACCCAGTACTTC.

This clone has more than one count but fewer than ten. The chain has TRBV10-3 and TRBJ2-1, with 7 positions matching TRBD2. Unmatched junction bases numbered 8, after V lost 4 bases and J lost 5 bases. Looked up from germline, CDR1 is ENHRY and CDR2 is SYGVKD. There are 15 residues in the CDR3. The CDR3 protein is CAISVESSGHNEQFF. In DNA form, the CDR3 reads TGTGCCATCAGTGTGGAGTCTAGCGGCCACAATGAGCAGTTCTTC.

There are a few counts of this clone. This chain joins TRBV7-2 and TRBJ1-1, with no clear D. The germline V gene encodes CDR1 SGHTA and CDR2 FQGNSA. Trimming removed 2 bases at V and 5 bases at J, with 12 bases between. The length of the CDR3 is 14 residues. As DNA, the CDR3 is TGTGCCAGCAGCTTATGGGGTCTGGGAACTGAAGCTTTCTTT. This codes for CASSLWGLGTEAFF.

The rearrangement joins TRBV21-1 to TRBJ2-7; TRBD1, the table's D call, lacks a check against the DNA. TRBV21-1 is a recognized pseudogene. The CDR3 has 14 residues. This chain's CDR3 is CASRGQAHSYEQYF. In DNA, the CDR3 is TGTGCCAGCAGGGGGCAGGCGCACTCCTACGAGCAGTACTTC.

This chain connects TRBV2 to TRBJ2-1; D is undetermined. The CDR3 is 11 amino acids. V was cut by 6 bases and J by 8 bases, with 8 bases left in between. Germline V gene sequence: CDR1 SNHLY, CDR2 FYNNEI. As DNA, the CDR3 is TGTGCCAGCAGAAGAACACATGAGCAGTTCTTC. It encodes CASRRTHEQFF.